The text below deals with one TCR beta chain. This sample is part of a study of blood T cell repertoires in COVID-19. Overall study context: Some COVID-19 samples were acute and others convalescent; all came from the United States, Italy and Spain. Sources were T cells, B-cell-depleted T cells, or PBMCs; the material itself was cDNA or gDNA.

Germline V gene sequence: CDR1 MGHRA, CDR2 YSYEKL. CDR3 length: 15 amino acids. Deletions cut 0 bases from V and 0 bases from J, with 8 bases between. Authors' processing steps: Amplification from reference gene primers served as the basis for estimated nucleated cell counts. TCRdb's table, derived via immunoSEQ multiplex PCR, lists solely in-frame clones and lacks some. The V and J calls and clone size come from that table; D and trimming were worked out from the DNA. The sample carries some 67,000 clones, around 87% recorded once. The TCR sequence derives from a man aged 50 to 59 with active COVID-19. The material sequenced was peripheral blood. The chain combines TRBV4-1 with TRBJ1-2; D not certain. CDR3 nucleotide sequence: TGCGCCAGCAGCCAAGAACGGAGAGCTAACTATGGCTACACCTTC. This translates into CASSQERRANYGYTF.